Sequencing of this TCR beta chain was carried out in a study of post-analysis software for immune sequencing data. Study-level background: Disease trajectories encompassed relapsing-remitting, secondary progressive and progressive-relapsing multiple sclerosis. Study-level results: The F measure placed samples prepared in the same batch into strongly shared clusters. Compared with controls, patients had more of five TRBV segments, including TRBV5-6, TRBV5-1 and TRBV20-1. Compared against controls, patients with multiple sclerosis displayed significantly lower normalized Chao1 diversity.

Libraries were made from TCR beta cDNA, and they carried unique molecular identifiers. Input amounts of 1 to 10 million T cells were used. These gave approximately 500,000 cDNA molecules, so each molecule approximated one T cell. TCRdb itself ran the PCR reads through MiXCR, one entry per CDR3 protein. The sample records some 890,000 distinct CDR3 sequences, 53% being singletons. The germline V gene has CDR1 SGHRS and CDR2 YFSETQ. The CDR3 covers 14 residues. The V and J ends lost 0 bases and 4 bases respectively, with 9 bases between them. To note about this clonotype: As yet, its antigen is unknown.

The chain employs TRBV5-1 and TRBJ2-3; D ambiguous. This receptor was taken from a girl aged 5-17 years with multiple sclerosis. Sequenced input: blood. CDR3 sequence: CASSLVPTPDTQYF. In DNA, the CDR3 is TGCGCCAGCAGCTTGGTACCTACCCCAGATACGCAGTATTTT.